A selection of T cell receptor beta chains follows, all from one sample in a study of cytomegalovirus exposure and HLA in healthy donors. TCRdb keeps only in-frame clones here, not all; method: immunoSEQ multiplex PCR. The data hold under 95,000 clones, with around 80% observed a single time. The source material was PBMCs. These receptors came from a male donor in good health and CMV-seronegative. Both conserved end residues are part of each CDR3. D genes are given only for firm matches. Clone size is not always given. Where it is, it says once, few, many or a class for expanded clones.

abundance | j_gene | len | d_gene | v_gene | CDR3aa | CDR3nt
. | TRBJ1-5 | 15 | . | TRBV11-2 | CASSLGTVSNQPQHF | TGTGCCAGCAGCTTAGGCACAGTTAGCAATCAGCCCCAGCATTTT
. | TRBJ1-5 | 12 | . | TRBV7-2 | CASSESGGAQHF | TGTGCCAGCAGCGAAAGCGGCGGAGCCCAGCATTTT
. | TRBJ2-5 | 19 | TRBD2 | TRBV5-1 | CASSLAPSTSGRPQETQYF | TGCGCCAGCAGCTTGGCCCCTTCGACTAGCGGGAGACCGCAAGAGACCCAGTACTTC
. | TRBJ1-3 | 19 | . | TRBV30 | CAWSRTLQMGTPSGNTIYF | TGTGCCTGGAGTCGAACCTTACAGATGGGTACCCCCTCTGGAAACACCATATATTTT
. | TRBJ1-5 | 12 | . | TRBV28 | CASSLDTPTRHF | TGTGCCAGCAGTTTAGACACCCCGACTAGGCATTTT
few | TRBJ2-3 | 16 | TRBD1 | TRBV5-6 | CASSLGQGASTDTQYF | TGTGCCAGCAGCTTGGGGCAGGGGGCCTCCACAGATACGCAGTATTTT
. | TRBJ1-5 | 15 | TRBD1 | TRBV19 | CASSITDRVNQPQHF | TGTGCCAGTAGTATTACGGACAGGGTCAATCAGCCCCAGCATTTT
. | TRBJ1-1 | 12 | . | TRBV19 | CASSTRRLEAFF | TGTGCCAGTAGTACACGGAGGCTTGAAGCTTTCTTT
. | TRBJ2-2 | 15 | TRBD1 | TRBV7-8 | CASSPTGTNTGELFF | TGTGCCAGCAGCCCGACAGGGACGAACACCGGGGAGCTGTTTTTT
. | TRBJ2-1 | 13 | . | TRBV2 | CASVADTYNEQFF | TGTGCCAGCGTAGCGGATACCTACAATGAGCAGTTCTTC
. | TRBJ1-2 | 13 | TRBD1 | TRBV5-1 | CASSQTGAYGYTF | TGCGCCAGCAGCCAAACAGGGGCCTATGGCTACACCTTC
. | TRBJ2-4 | 15 | TRBD2 | TRBV2 | CASSGPGLEGDQEYF | TGTGCCAGCAGTGGCCCGGGACTAGAAGGGGACCAGGAGTACTTC
. | TRBJ2-1 | 15 | TRBD2 | TRBV9 | CASSVSGGAGNEQFF | TGTGCCAGCAGCGTAAGCGGGGGGGCCGGGAATGAGCAGTTCTTC
. | TRBJ1-2 | 17 | . | TRBV5-1 | CASSLEGTGLGRVGYTF | TGCGCCAGCAGCTTGGAGGGCACGGGGTTGGGTCGAGTGGGCTACACCTTC
. | TRBJ2-7 | 16 | TRBD1 | TRBV7-9 | CAGAGQGFSLGYEQYF | TGTGCCGGAGCAGGACAGGGCTTTTCTCTTGGCTACGAGCAGTACTTC
few | TRBJ1-1 | 13 | . | TRBV7-2 | CASSRDSNTEAFF | TGTGCCAGCAGTCGTGACAGTAACACTGAAGCTTTCTTT
. | TRBJ2-6 | 14 | . | TRBV29-1 | CSVVDRTGANVLTF | TGCAGCGTTGTCGATAGAACTGGGGCCAACGTCCTGACTTTC
. | TRBJ1-2 | 15 | . | TRBV4-2 | CASSQDRGLSYGYTF | TGTGCCAGCAGCCAAGATCGGGGTCTAAGCTATGGCTACACCTTC
. | TRBJ2-7 | 15 | . | TRBV5-5 | CASNMEGLTTYEQYF | TGTGCCAGCAACATGGAGGGACTTACAACCTACGAGCAGTACTTC
. | TRBJ2-1 | 12 | . | TRBV6-1 | CASSAHIDEQFF | TGTGCCAGCAGTGCCCACATTGATGAGCAGTTCTTC
few | TRBJ1-4 | 17 | . | TRBV5-5 | CASSLGVHSGRDEKLFF | TGTGCCAGCAGCTTGGGAGTCCACAGCGGGAGAGATGAAAAACTGTTTTTT
. | TRBJ2-2 | 13 | TRBD1 | TRBV6-6 | CASRPQGAGELFF | TGTGCCAGCAGGCCTCAGGGGGCCGGGGAGCTGTTTTTT
. | TRBJ1-6 | 16 | TRBD1 | TRBV7-9 | CASGLGTGAGRSPLHF | TGTGCCAGCGGCTTAGGGACAGGGGCGGGTAGGTCACCCCTCCACTTT
. | TRBJ2-5 | 13 | . | TRBV7-8 | CASSLQGLETQYF | TGTGCCAGCAGCTTGCAGGGGCTAGAGACCCAGTACTTC
once | TRBJ2-5 | 12 | . | TRBV5-6 | CASSLVPGTQYF | TGTGCCAGCAGCTTGGTTCCGGGGACCCAGTACTTC
few | TRBJ1-1 | 13 | . | TRBV6-4 | CASSSQVNTEAFF | TGTGCCAGCAGTAGTCAGGTGAACACTGAAGCTTTCTTT
. | TRBJ2-2 | 15 | . | TRBV27 | CASSLWQGGTGELFF | TGTGCCAGCAGTTTATGGCAGGGAGGCACCGGGGAGCTGTTTTTT
. | TRBJ2-1 | 15 | TRBD2 | TRBV5-4 | CASSPTSGSHNEQFF | TGTGCCAGCAGCCCGACTAGCGGGAGCCACAATGAGCAGTTCTTC
. | TRBJ2-7 | 14 | . | TRBV19 | CASSMMPGKYEQYF | TGTGCCAGTAGTATGATGCCAGGGAAATACGAGCAGTACTTC
. | TRBJ2-3 | 12 | . | TRBV30 | CAWGELAFTQYF | TGTGCCTGGGGGGAACTAGCTTTTACGCAGTATTTT
. | TRBJ1-5 | 15 | . | TRBV18 | CASSPTADSNQPQHF | TGTGCCAGCTCACCAACGGCGGATAGCAATCAGCCCCAGCATTTT
. | TRBJ1-1 | 15 | . | TRBV6-1 | CASSENGLIAEEAFF | TGTGCCAGCAGTGAAAATGGCTTGATCGCCGAAGAAGCTTTCTTT
few | TRBJ1-2 | 11 | . | TRBV6-5 | CASSPAGGYTF | TGTGCCAGCAGCCCAGCGGGTGGCTACACCTTC
. | TRBJ1-1 | 11 | . | TRBV29-1 | CSVGGGTEAFF | TGCAGCGTGGGAGGGGGGACTGAAGCTTTCTTT
. | TRBJ2-1 | 14 | TRBD2 | TRBV27 | CASSLAGDYNEQFF | TGTGCCAGCAGTTTAGCGGGAGACTACAATGAGCAGTTCTTC
few | TRBJ2-5 | 15 | TRBD2 | TRBV10-3 | CAISERLAVQETQYF | TGTGCCATCAGTGAGCGCCTAGCGGTTCAAGAGACCCAGTACTTC
. | TRBJ2-3 | 15 | . | TRBV5-1 | CASSLGGQPQETQYF | TGCGCCAGCAGCTTGGGTGGACAGCCGCAAGAGACGCAGTATTTT